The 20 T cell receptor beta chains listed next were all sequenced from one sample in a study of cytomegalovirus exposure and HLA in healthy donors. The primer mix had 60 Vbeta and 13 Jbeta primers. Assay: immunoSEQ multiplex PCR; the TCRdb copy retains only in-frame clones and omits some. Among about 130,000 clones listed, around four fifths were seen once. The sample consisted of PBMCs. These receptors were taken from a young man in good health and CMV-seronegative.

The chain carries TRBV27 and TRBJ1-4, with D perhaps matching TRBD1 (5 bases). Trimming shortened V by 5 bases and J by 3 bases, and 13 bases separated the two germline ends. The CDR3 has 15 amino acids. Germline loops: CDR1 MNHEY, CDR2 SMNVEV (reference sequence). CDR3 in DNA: TGTGCCAGCAGTCCGGAGCGACAGTCTAATGAAAAACTGTTTTTT. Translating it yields CASSPERQSNEKLFF.

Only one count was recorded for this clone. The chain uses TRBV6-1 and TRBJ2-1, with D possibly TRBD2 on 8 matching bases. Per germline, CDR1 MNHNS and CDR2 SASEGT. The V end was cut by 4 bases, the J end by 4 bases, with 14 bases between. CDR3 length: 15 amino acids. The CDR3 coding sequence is TGTGCCAGCAGTGCCCGGGAGGGACAGTACAATGAGCAGTTCTTC. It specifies CASSAREGQYNEQFF.

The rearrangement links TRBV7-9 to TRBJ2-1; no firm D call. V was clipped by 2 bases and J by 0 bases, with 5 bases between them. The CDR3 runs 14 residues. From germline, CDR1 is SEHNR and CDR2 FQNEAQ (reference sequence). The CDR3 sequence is CASSLNFSYNEQFF. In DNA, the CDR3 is TGTGCCAGCAGCTTAAACTTCTCCTACAATGAGCAGTTCTTC.

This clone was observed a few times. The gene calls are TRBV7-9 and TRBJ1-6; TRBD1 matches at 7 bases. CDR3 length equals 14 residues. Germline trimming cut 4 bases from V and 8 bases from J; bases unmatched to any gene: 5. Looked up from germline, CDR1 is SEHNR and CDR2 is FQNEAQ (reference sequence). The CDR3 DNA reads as TGTGCCAGCAGCTCCGGGACAGCCTATTCACCCCTCCACTTT. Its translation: CASSSGTAYSPLHF.

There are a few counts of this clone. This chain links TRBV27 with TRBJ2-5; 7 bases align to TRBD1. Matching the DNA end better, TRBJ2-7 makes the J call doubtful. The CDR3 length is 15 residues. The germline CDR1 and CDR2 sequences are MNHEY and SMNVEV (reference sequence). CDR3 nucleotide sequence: TGTGCCAGCAGTCCCAGACAGGGAATCATCTACGAGCAGTACTTC. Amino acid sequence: CASSPRQGIIYEQYF.

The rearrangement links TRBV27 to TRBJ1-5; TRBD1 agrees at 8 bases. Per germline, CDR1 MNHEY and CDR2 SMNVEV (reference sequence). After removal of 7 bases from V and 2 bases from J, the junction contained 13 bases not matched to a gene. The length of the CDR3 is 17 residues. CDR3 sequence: CASKIPGQGKGNQPQHF. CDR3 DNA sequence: TGTGCCAGCAAAATCCCCGGACAGGGAAAGGGCAATCAGCCCCAGCATTTT.

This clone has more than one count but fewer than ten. Here the CDR3 DNA reads TGTGCCAGCAGCGCCCGGGACAGGGGGCCTGGAAACACCATATATTTT. Its translation is CASSARDRGPGNTIYF. The gene calls are TRBV9 and TRBJ1-3, with 12 bases lining up with TRBD1. This CDR3 is 16 amino acids long. The V gene's germline CDR1 is SGDLS and CDR2 YYNGEE. Trimming took 3 bases from V and 2 from J; bases not matched to a gene: 3.

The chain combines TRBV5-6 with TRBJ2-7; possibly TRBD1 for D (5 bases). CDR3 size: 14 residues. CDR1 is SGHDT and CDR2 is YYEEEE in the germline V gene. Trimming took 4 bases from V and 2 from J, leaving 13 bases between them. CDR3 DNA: TGTGCCAGCAGCCATGGGGTAGGGGCCTACGAGCAGTACTTC. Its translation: CASSHGVGAYEQYF.

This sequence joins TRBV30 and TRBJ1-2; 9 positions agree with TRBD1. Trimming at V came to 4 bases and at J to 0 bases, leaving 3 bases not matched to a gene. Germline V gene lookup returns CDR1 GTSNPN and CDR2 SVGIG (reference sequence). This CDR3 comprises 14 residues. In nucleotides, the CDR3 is TGTGCCTGGACCCGACAGGGGGCTAACTATGGCTACACCTTC. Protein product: CAWTRQGANYGYTF.

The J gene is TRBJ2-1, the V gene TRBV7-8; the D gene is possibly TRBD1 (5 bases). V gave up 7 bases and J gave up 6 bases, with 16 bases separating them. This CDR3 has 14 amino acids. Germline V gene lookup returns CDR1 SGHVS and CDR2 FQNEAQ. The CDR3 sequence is CASMPRPQGNEQFF. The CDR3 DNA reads TGTGCCAGCATGCCCCGTCCCCAGGGCAATGAGCAGTTCTTC.

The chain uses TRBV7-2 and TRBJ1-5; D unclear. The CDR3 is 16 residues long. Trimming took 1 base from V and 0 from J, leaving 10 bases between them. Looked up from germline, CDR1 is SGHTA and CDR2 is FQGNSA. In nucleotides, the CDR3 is TGTGCCAGCAGCTTAGGAGGGTACAATAGCAATCAGCCCCAGCATTTT. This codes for CASSLGGYNSNQPQHF.

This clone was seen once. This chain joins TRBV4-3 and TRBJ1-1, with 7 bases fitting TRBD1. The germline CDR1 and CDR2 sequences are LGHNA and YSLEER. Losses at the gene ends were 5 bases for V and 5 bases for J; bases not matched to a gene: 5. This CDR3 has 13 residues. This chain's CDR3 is CASSYDRVTEAFF. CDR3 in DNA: TGCGCCAGCAGCTACGACAGGGTTACTGAAGCTTTCTTT.

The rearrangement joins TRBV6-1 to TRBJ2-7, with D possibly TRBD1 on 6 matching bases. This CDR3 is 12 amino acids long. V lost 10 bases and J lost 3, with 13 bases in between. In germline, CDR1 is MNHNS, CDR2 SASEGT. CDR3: CATTTGYYEQYF. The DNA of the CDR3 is TGTGCCACCACGACAGGTTACTACGAGCAGTACTTC.

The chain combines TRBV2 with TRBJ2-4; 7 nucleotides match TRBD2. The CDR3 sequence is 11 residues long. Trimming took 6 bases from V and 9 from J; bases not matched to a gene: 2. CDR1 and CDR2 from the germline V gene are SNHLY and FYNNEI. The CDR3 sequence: CASRGEGIQYF. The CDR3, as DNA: TGTGCCAGCAGAGGGGAGGGCATTCAGTACTTC.

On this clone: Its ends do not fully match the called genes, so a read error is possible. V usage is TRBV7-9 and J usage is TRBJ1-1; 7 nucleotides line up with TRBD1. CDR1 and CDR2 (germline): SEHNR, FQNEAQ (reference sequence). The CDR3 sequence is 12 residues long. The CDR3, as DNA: TGTGCCAGCAGCTTAGGGGCAGGGGGGATTCGCTTT. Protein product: CASSLGAGGIRF.

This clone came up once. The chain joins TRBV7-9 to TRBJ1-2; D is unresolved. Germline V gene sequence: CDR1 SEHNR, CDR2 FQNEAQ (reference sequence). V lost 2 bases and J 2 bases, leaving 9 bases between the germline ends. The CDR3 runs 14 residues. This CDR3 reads CASSLSDSNYGYTF. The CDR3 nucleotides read TGTGCCAGCAGCTTAAGCGATTCGAACTATGGCTACACCTTC.

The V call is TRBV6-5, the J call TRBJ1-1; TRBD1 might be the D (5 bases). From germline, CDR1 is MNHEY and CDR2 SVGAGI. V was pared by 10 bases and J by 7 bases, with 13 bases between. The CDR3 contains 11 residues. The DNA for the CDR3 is TGTGCCACCCTCTCAGGGTTTGAAGCTTTCTTT. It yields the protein CATLSGFEAFF.

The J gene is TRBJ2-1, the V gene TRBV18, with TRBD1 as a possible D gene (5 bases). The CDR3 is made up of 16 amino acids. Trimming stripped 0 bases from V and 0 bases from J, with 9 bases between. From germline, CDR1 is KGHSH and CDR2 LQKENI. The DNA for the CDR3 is TGTGCCAGCTCACCACCGGCGGACACCTCCTACAATGAGCAGTTCTTC. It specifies CASSPPADTSYNEQFF. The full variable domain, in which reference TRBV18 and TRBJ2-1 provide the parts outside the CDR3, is NAGVMQNPRHLVRRRGQEARLRCSPMKGHSHVYWYRQLPEEGLKFMVYLQKENIIDESGMPKERFSAEFPKEGPSILRIQQVVRGDSAAYFCASSPPADTSYNEQFFGPGTRLTVL.

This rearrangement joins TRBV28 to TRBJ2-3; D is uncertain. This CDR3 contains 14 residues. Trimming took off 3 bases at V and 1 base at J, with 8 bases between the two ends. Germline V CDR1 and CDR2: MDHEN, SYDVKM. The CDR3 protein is CASSFLSGTDTQYF. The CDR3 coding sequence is TGTGCCAGCAGTTTTTTATCTGGCACAGATACGCAGTATTTT.

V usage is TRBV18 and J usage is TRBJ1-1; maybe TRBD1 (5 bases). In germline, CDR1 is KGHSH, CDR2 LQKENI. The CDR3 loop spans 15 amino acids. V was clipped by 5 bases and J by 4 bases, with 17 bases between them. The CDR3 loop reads CASSSTSGFPTEAFF. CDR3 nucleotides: TGTGCCAGCTCATCAACATCAGGGTTCCCCACTGAAGCTTTCTTT.